The 30 T cell receptor beta chains listed next were all sequenced from one sample in a study of shared clonotypes between healthy human individuals. The data were produced by immunoSEQ multiplex PCR, yet TCRdb's version contains in-frame clones alone and is incomplete. The repertoire has about 580,000 clones, roughly 98% of them found once; the top ten carry 0.3% to 0.35%. Naive CD8 cells lacked CD45RO, underwent positive selection for CCR7 and left out terminally differentiated effector memory CD45RA+ cells. Sequenced sample: naive CD8+ T cells sorted from blood. The receptors were gathered from a man aged 25 to 45 in good health.

The chain joins TRBV27 to TRBJ2-1; either TRBD1 or TRBD2 may fit D (5 bases each). V was clipped by 7 bases and J by 10 bases, with 17 bases between them. The CDR3 is 13 residues long. The germline CDR1 and CDR2 sequences are MNHEY and SMNVEV (reference sequence). The CDR3 loop reads CASIRDGADEQFF. The DNA for the CDR3 is TGTGCCAGCATCCGAGACGGGGCAGACGAGCAGTTCTTC.

Only one count was recorded for this clone. This sample includes further DNA sequences coding for the same CDR3. The chain combines TRBV7-9 with TRBJ2-1; D unresolved. The V end lost 2 bases, the J end lost 8 bases, and 7 bases lay between the germline ends. The V gene's germline CDR1 is SEHNR and CDR2 FQNEAQ (reference sequence). The CDR3 sequence is 12 residues long. CDR3 nucleotide sequence: TGTGCCAGCAGCTTAAGGCCCGATGAGCAGTTCTTC. Translation gives CASSLRPDEQFF.

The V call is TRBV4-1, the J call TRBJ2-7; 8 bases fit TRBD1. The CDR3 length is 13 residues. V was clipped by 6 bases and J by 3 bases; unmatched bases: 4. Germline lookup yields CDR1 MGHRA and CDR2 YSYEKL. This chain's CDR3 is CASRTGQGYEQYF. As DNA, the CDR3 is TGCGCCAGCAGAACTGGACAGGGCTACGAGCAGTACTTC.

The chain joins TRBV4-3 to TRBJ2-3; D is unresolved. Germline CDR1 reads LGHNA; CDR2 reads YSLEER. The CDR3 runs 16 residues. The germline V and J ends were trimmed by 3 bases and 3 bases, with 16 bases remaining between them. CDR3 residues: CASSQRGKGRTDTQYF. The DNA for the CDR3 is TGCGCCAGCAGCCAGAGAGGAAAGGGTCGAACAGATACGCAGTATTTT.

With regard to this clone: This specimen includes other DNA sequences encoding the same CDR3. The J gene is TRBJ2-7, the V gene TRBV7-9; D ambiguous. V lost 8 bases and J lost 0, with 5 bases in between. This CDR3 has 11 amino acids. Germline V lookup: CDR1 SEHNR, CDR2 FQNEAQ (reference sequence). This chain's CDR3 is CASSDSYEQYF. CDR3 DNA sequence: TGTGCCAGCTCGGACTCCTACGAGCAGTACTTC.

V gene TRBV27 combines with J gene TRBJ2-2; D is ambiguous. The ends were cut back, 3 bases at V and 5 bases at J, with 10 bases in the middle. This CDR3 contains 14 residues. CDR1 is MNHEY and CDR2 is SMNVEV in the germline V gene (reference sequence). In DNA form, the CDR3 reads TGTGCCAGCAGTTTCCAATTGCAAACCGGGGAGCTGTTTTTT. Protein product: CASSFQLQTGELFF.

The chain has TRBV11-2 and TRBJ1-5; D not certain. The CDR3 totals 13 residues. Germline V gives CDR1 SGHAT, CDR2 FQNNGV. V dropped 1 base and J dropped 3 bases, with 4 bases sitting between them. The CDR3 DNA is TGTGCCAGCAGCTTAGCCATCAATCAGCCCCAGCATTTT. Encoded protein: CASSLAINQPQHF.

The chain is built from TRBV2 and TRBJ1-2; D is unclear. Germline CDR1 reads SNHLY; CDR2 reads FYNNEI. V was shortened by 4 bases and J by 0 bases, with 6 bases between the two germline ends. The CDR3 spans 13 residues. In DNA, the CDR3 is TGTGCCAGCAGTGGCTCAGCTAACTATGGCTACACCTTC. It translates to CASSGSANYGYTF.

To note about this clone: Distinct nucleotide sequences in the sample also encode this CDR3. This rearrangement joins TRBV6-5 to TRBJ2-3; D gene ambiguous. V was pared by 0 bases and J by 7 bases, with 2 bases between. CDR3 size: 11 residues. Per the germline V gene, CDR1 is MNHEY and CDR2 is SVGAGI. DNA for the CDR3: TGTGCCAGCAGTTACTCAAATACGCAGTATTTT. Translating it yields CASSYSNTQYF.

The chain uses TRBV13 and TRBJ1-1; possible D gene TRBD1, 6 bases. The CDR3 has 14 residues. CDR1 and CDR2 from the germline V gene are PRHDT and FYEKMQ (reference sequence). V lost 3 bases to trimming and J lost 13 bases, with 21 bases between them. The CDR3 region has the DNA TGTGCCAGCAGCTTGTTCCGGGACACCGATTTGGTTTTCTTT. It codes for CASSLFRDTDLVFF.

The chain's CDR3 is CASSLTLTDTQYF. The CDR3 nucleotides are TGTGCCAGCAGCTTAACACTCACAGATACGCAGTATTTT. The chain links TRBV5-4 to TRBJ2-3; D gene uncertain. The CDR3 runs 13 residues. V was shortened by 2 bases and J by 2 bases, with 6 bases between the two germline ends. In germline, CDR1 is SGHNT, CDR2 YYREEE (reference sequence).

In this sample, this clone turned up once. The chain links TRBV4-1 to TRBJ2-7; 8 bases map to TRBD2. CDR1 is MGHRA, CDR2 YSYEKL, per germline. The CDR3 covers 15 residues. V shed 0 bases and J 4 bases; nucleotides not matched to a gene: 5. The CDR3: CASSQERGAMYEQYF. CDR3 nucleotides: TGCGCCAGCAGCCAAGAGCGGGGGGCAATGTACGAGCAGTACTTC.

The genes are TRBV29-1 and TRBJ2-2; weak D call: TRBD2 (5 bases). Germline V gene lookup returns CDR1 SQVTM and CDR2 ANQGSEA. CDR3 size: 13 residues. The germline V and J ends were trimmed by 4 bases and 0 bases, with 6 bases remaining between them. The CDR3 sequence is CSVVRANTGELFF. The DNA for the CDR3 is TGCAGCGTTGTGCGGGCGAACACCGGGGAGCTGTTTTTT.

The CDR3 DNA is TGTGCCAGCAGGAAGGGACTAGCTAGCCACGAGCAGTACTTC. As protein: CASRKGLASHEQYF. The chain joins TRBV27 to TRBJ2-7; 9 nucleotides agree with TRBD2. The CDR3 extends over 14 amino acids. CDR1 and CDR2 from the germline V gene are MNHEY and SMNVEV (reference sequence). V was pared by 6 bases and J by 5 bases, with 8 bases of the junction left unmatched.

Comments on this clone: This sample also contains other DNA sequences that code for the same CDR3. The chain is built from TRBV9 and TRBJ2-1; D tentatively reads TRBD1 or TRBD2 (5 bases each). Between the trimmed V and J ends, which lost 0 bases and 7 bases, there was a span of 8 bases. Germline assignment: CDR1 SGDLS and CDR2 YYNGEE. CDR3 length: 13 residues. The CDR3, as DNA: TGTGCCAGCAGCGTAGGTGGGGGAAATGAGCAGTTCTTC. It is translated as CASSVGGGNEQFF.

The rearrangement uses TRBV2 and TRBJ2-7, with D possibly being TRBD1 (5 bases). Germline assignment: CDR1 SNHLY and CDR2 FYNNEI. There are 11 residues in the CDR3. Trimming stripped 10 bases from V and 7 bases from J, with 14 bases between. The DNA of the CDR3 is TGTGCCACCGCAGGGCCTCGGGAGCAGTACTTC. Residues: CATAGPREQYF.

The CDR3 loop reads CASSEGSGREKDTQYF. In nucleotides, the CDR3 is TGTGCCAGCAGTGAAGGGTCAGGGCGGGAAAAGGATACGCAGTATTTT. The rearrangement links TRBV25-1 to TRBJ2-3; D may be TRBD2 (6 bases). The CDR3 runs 16 residues. V was pared by 2 bases and J by 6 bases, with 18 bases between. CDR1 MGHDK and CDR2 SYGVNS come from the germline V gene.

The CDR3 DNA is TGTGCCAGCAGAGGGACAGGGGGCGGAGAGCAGTACTTC. Translation: CASRGTGGGEQYF. The chain uses TRBV2 and TRBJ2-7; 12 bases fit TRBD1. The CDR3 spans 13 residues. The trim removed 6 bases at V and 7 bases at J, leaving 4 bases unmatched. CDR1 SNHLY and CDR2 FYNNEI come from the germline V gene.

The chain is built from TRBV6-5 and TRBJ2-7, with 9 bases lining up with TRBD2. Germline V CDR1 and CDR2: MNHEY, SVGAGI. Trimming took 4 bases from V and 3 from J; bases not matched to a gene: 10. The CDR3 has 16 residues. The CDR3 spells CASSSPIAGALYEQYF. In nucleotides, the CDR3 is TGTGCCAGCAGTTCTCCTATAGCGGGAGCCCTCTACGAGCAGTACTTC.

This sequence joins TRBV7-6 and TRBJ2-3; 9 bases line up with TRBD1. V lost 5 bases and J lost 1; bases outside the gene matches: 10. The CDR3 has 17 amino acids. Germline V gene data show CDR1 as SGHVS and CDR2 as FNYEAQ. DNA of the CDR3: TGTGCCAGCAGCCAACGGGACAGGGAGGTGGGCACAGATACGCAGTATTTT. Protein product: CASSQRDREVGTDTQYF.

Here the CDR3 DNA reads TGTGCCAGCAGTGAGGGTCTCTCCTACGAGCAGTACTTC. It is translated as CASSEGLSYEQYF. The chain combines TRBV25-1 with TRBJ2-7; no definite D call. CDR3 length equals 13 residues. Trimming removed 3 bases from V and 0 bases from J, with 6 bases in between. CDR1 MGHDK and CDR2 SYGVNS come from the germline V gene.

The chain joins TRBV5-1 to TRBJ2-1; no firm D call. V dropped 0 bases and J dropped 8 bases, with 12 bases sitting between them. CDR3 size: 14 residues. Germline CDR1 and CDR2: SGHRS and YFSETQ. The CDR3 DNA reads TGCGCCAGCAGCTTGGTAAGACCGCCGGATGAGCAGTTCTTC. Its translation: CASSLVRPPDEQFF.

This chain connects TRBV5-1 to TRBJ2-3; D gene ambiguous. V was clipped by 0 bases and J by 4 bases, with 9 bases between them. Germline V gene data show CDR1 as SGHRS and CDR2 as YFSETQ. The CDR3 runs 14 residues. CDR3 loop: CASSLEGLADTQYF. CDR3 nucleotides: TGCGCCAGCAGCTTGGAAGGGTTGGCAGATACGCAGTATTTT.

The chain recombines TRBV4-1 with TRBJ1-1; D is perhaps TRBD1 (5 bases). This CDR3 region has 18 residues. Per germline, CDR1 MGHRA and CDR2 YSYEKL. Deletions cut 2 bases from V and 1 base from J, with 20 bases between. The CDR3: CASSQSQLTAGENTEAFF. The CDR3 DNA is TGCGCCAGCAGCCAAAGCCAACTGACAGCGGGGGAGAACACTGAAGCTTTCTTT.

This clone was picked up one time. This chain uses TRBV25-1 with TRBJ2-2, with D uncertain. Deletions cut 6 bases from V and 7 bases from J, with 9 bases between. The CDR3 has 12 residues. Germline CDR1 is MGHDK and CDR2 is SYGVNS. CDR3 amino acids: CASRERYGELFF. CDR3 in DNA: TGTGCCAGCAGGGAGAGGTACGGGGAGCTGTTTTTT. The full variable domain, with the rest looked up from reference TRBV25-1 and TRBJ2-2, is EADIYQTPRYLVIGTGKKITLECSQTMGHDKMYWYQQDPGMELHLIHYSYGVNSTEKGDLSSESTVSRIRTEHFPLTLESARPSHTSQYLCASRERYGELFFGEGSRLTVL.

J is TRBJ2-7 and V is TRBV11-2; possibly TRBD1 for D (6 bases). Germline CDR1 is SGHAT and CDR2 is FQNNGV. This CDR3 spans 15 amino acids. Trimming removed 1 base at V and 5 bases at J, with 15 bases between. The CDR3 DNA reads as TGTGCCAGCAGCTTAGTTCGGCAGGGGCTAGACGAGCAGTACTTC. Its translation is CASSLVRQGLDEQYF.

V gene TRBV27 combines with J gene TRBJ2-1; 7 nucleotides line up with TRBD2. Germline V gene data show CDR1 as MNHEY and CDR2 as SMNVEV (reference sequence). The CDR3 runs to 15 residues. With V trimmed by 2 bases and J by 8 bases, 9 bases remained unmatched. The CDR3 bases are TGTGCCAGCAGTTTAGGAGGGAGGGCCTGGGATGAGCAGTTCTTC. Protein sequence: CASSLGGRAWDEQFF.

V gene TRBV7-9 combines with J gene TRBJ2-5; D is unresolved. This CDR3 spans 15 amino acids. Trimming pared 1 base from V and 5 bases from J, leaving 14 bases between. Germline CDR1 SEHNR, CDR2 FQNEAQ (reference sequence). The CDR3 DNA follows: TGTGCCAGCAGCTTAGGTCCTGGTATAATGGAGACCCAGTACTTC. This translates into CASSLGPGIMETQYF.

CDR3 DNA sequence: TGTGCCAGCAGCTTAACGCCGGCTACAAGGGAGACCCAGTACTTC. Its protein is CASSLTPATRETQYF. The chain couples TRBV7-3 to TRBJ2-5; D ambiguous. Germline V lookup: CDR1 SGHTA, CDR2 FQGTGA. This CDR3 spans 15 amino acids. Trimming took 0 bases from V and 5 from J, leaving 13 bases between them.

This chain connects TRBV11-2 to TRBJ2-1; D unresolved. With 0 bases removed from V and 4 bases from J, the gap between germline ends came to 4 bases. Germline CDR1 SGHAT, CDR2 FQNNGV. The CDR3 runs 13 residues. CDR3 bases: TGTGCCAGCAGCTTAGAGGTTTACAATGAGCAGTTCTTC. Its translation: CASSLEVYNEQFF.